These 26 T cell receptor beta chains originate from one sample sequenced in a study of high-grade serous ovarian cancer treatment subgroups. Data came from immunoSEQ multiplex PCR; TCRdb stores just in-frame clones and leaves some out. The sample has some 20,000 clones; approximately 81% are singletons. Tumor samples were taken before definitive surgery or chemotherapy. The sequencing input was tumor tissue. These receptor sequences come from a human donor with high-grade serous ovarian cancer.

The chain recombines TRBV11-2 with TRBJ2-7; D is possibly TRBD1 (5 bases). The length of the CDR3 is 16 residues. From germline, CDR1 is SGHAT and CDR2 FQNNGV. The V and J ends lost 1 base and 6 bases respectively, with 19 bases between them. Here the CDR3 reads CASSLGVQGALGEQYF. DNA of the CDR3: TGTGCCAGCAGCTTAGGGGTCCAGGGTGCCCTCGGCGAGCAGTACTTC.

The V call is TRBV7-9, the J call TRBJ1-3; D is uncertain. The germline CDR1 and CDR2 sequences are SEHNR and FQNEAQ (reference sequence). Between the trimmed V and J ends, which lost 0 bases and 3 bases, there was a span of 0 bases. The CDR3 runs 12 residues. The CDR3 sequence: CASSLAGNTIYF. The CDR3 coding sequence is TGTGCCAGCAGCTTAGCTGGAAACACCATATATTTT.

The chain couples TRBV11-2 to TRBJ2-1; D remains ambiguous. Trimming removed 5 bases from V and 0 bases from J, with 14 bases in between. Germline V gives CDR1 SGHAT, CDR2 FQNNGV. This CDR3 region has 16 residues. The CDR3 DNA sequence: TGTGCCAGCAGCCAAACGGTGTCAAGCTCCTACAATGAGCAGTTCTTC. Protein product: CASSQTVSSSYNEQFF.

The genes are TRBV10-3 and TRBJ2-1, with D perhaps TRBD2 (6 bases). V shed 5 bases and J shed 9 bases, with 20 bases lying between them. The CDR3 length is 15 residues. Germline CDR1 reads ENHRY; CDR2 reads SYGVKD. The CDR3 sequence: CAISPLGSSAPEQFF. CDR3 nucleotides: TGTGCCATCAGTCCTCTCGGTTCTAGCGCTCCTGAGCAGTTCTTC.

The chain combines TRBV6-6 with TRBJ2-3, with 10 nucleotides matching TRBD1. Germline assignment: CDR1 MNHNY and CDR2 SVGAGI (reference sequence). This CDR3 has 16 amino acids. V lost 7 bases and J lost 2; bases outside the gene matches: 9. The CDR3 region is CASKLGQGVNTDTQYF. The CDR3 DNA is TGTGCCAGCAAACTCGGACAGGGGGTTAACACAGATACGCAGTATTTT.

The rearrangement uses TRBV19 and TRBJ2-4; 8 positions agree with TRBD2. This CDR3 has 14 amino acids. J lost 8 bases, V lost 7 bases, and 10 bases had no gene match. The germline CDR1 and CDR2 sequences are LNHDA and SQIVND (reference sequence). The CDR3 region has the DNA TGTGCCAGTACCCCGGGGGGGGCCGGGGACATTCAGTACTTC. It is translated as CASTPGGAGDIQYF.

The V call is TRBV6-5, the J call TRBJ2-5, with 11 bases that match TRBD1. This CDR3 has 15 residues. CDR1 is MNHEY and CDR2 is SVGAGI in the germline V gene. The junction had 9 bases not matched to a gene; V was cut back by 7 bases and J by 5 bases. The CDR3 region has the DNA TGTGCCAGCACCCAACCAGGGACAGGGGGGGAGACCCAGTACTTC. Its protein product is CASTQPGTGGETQYF.

The chain is built from TRBV11-1 and TRBJ2-7; possibly TRBD1 for D (5 bases). V shed 1 base and J shed 1 base, with 8 bases lying between them. The CDR3 has 14 amino acids. From germline, CDR1 is SGHAT and CDR2 FQDESV (reference sequence). Here the CDR3 DNA reads TGTGCCAGCAGCTTAGAAAGGGGTTCCTACGAGCAGTACTTC. Its protein product is CASSLERGSYEQYF.

V is TRBV18 and J is TRBJ2-7; TRBD1 is a possible D gene (6 bases). The CDR3 has 14 residues. Germline loops: CDR1 KGHSH, CDR2 LQKENI. Trimming cost V 1 base and J 2 bases, with 9 bases left between them. The CDR3 nucleotides are TGTGCCAGCTCACCACAGGGGGTACCCTACGAGCAGTACTTC. Protein product: CASSPQGVPYEQYF.

This rearrangement joins TRBV28 to TRBJ1-2; 8 bases are shared with TRBD1. Trimming took 5 bases from V and 7 from J; bases not matched to a gene: 0. This CDR3 is 11 amino acids long. From germline, CDR1 is MDHEN and CDR2 SYDVKM. Written as DNA, the CDR3 is TGTGCCAGCAGTCAGGGGGCTGGCTACACCTTC. Translating gives CASSQGAGYTF.

The chain uses TRBV4-2 and TRBJ2-2, with 11 bases lining up with TRBD2. This CDR3 comprises 20 residues. V was pared by 4 bases and J by 0 bases, with 13 bases of the junction left unmatched. Germline-derived CDR1 and CDR2 are LGHNA and YNFKEQ. For the CDR3, the DNA is TGTGCCAGCAGCCCGACGTTTGGGCTAGCGGGAGGCGCGAACACCGGGGAGCTGTTTTTT. Translation: CASSPTFGLAGGANTGELFF.

The chain carries TRBV5-1 and TRBJ2-1, with D perhaps given as TRBD1 or TRBD2 (6 bases each). Germline CDR1 is SGHRS and CDR2 is YFSETQ. The CDR3 spans 15 residues. The V end was cut by 0 bases, the J end by 4 bases, with 11 bases between. The DNA for the CDR3 is TGCGCCAGCAGCTTGGGGGGGGCGGGATACAATGAGCAGTTCTTC. This codes for CASSLGGAGYNEQFF.

The V and J genes are TRBV7-2 and TRBJ2-1; TRBD2 agrees at 12 bases. The CDR3 runs to 15 residues. CDR1 and CDR2 from the germline V gene are SGHTA and FQGNSA. The ends lost 4 bases at V and 6 bases at J; junction bases unmatched: 4. DNA for the CDR3: TGTGCCAGCAGCTCGACTAGCGGGAGTTCCAATGAGCAGTTCTTC. Amino acids: CASSSTSGSSNEQFF.

The chain carries TRBV11-2 and TRBJ1-5; D gene uncertain. CDR1 and CDR2 from the germline V gene are SGHAT and FQNNGV. The CDR3 totals 16 residues. V was trimmed by 3 bases and J by 2 bases, leaving 14 bases between them. The CDR3 is CASSFTPGNGNQPQHF. CDR3 nucleotide sequence: TGTGCCAGCAGCTTTACTCCAGGAAACGGCAATCAGCCCCAGCATTTT.

This chain connects TRBV11-3 to TRBJ2-1; possibly TRBD1 for D (6 bases). This CDR3 contains 13 residues. V was trimmed by 8 bases and J by 2 bases, leaving 10 bases between them. CDR1 is SGHNT, CDR2 YENEEA, per germline. The CDR3 sequence: CASGGTTYNEQFF. In nucleotides, the CDR3 is TGTGCCAGCGGGGGCACAACCTACAATGAGCAGTTCTTC.

In its sample, this clone was seen a few times. V is TRBV6-1 and J is TRBJ1-5; 7 bases match TRBD1. Looked up from germline, CDR1 is MNHNS and CDR2 is SASEGT. J was trimmed by 6 bases and V by 6 bases; bases with no gene match: 5. The CDR3 is made up of 13 amino acids. CDR3 loop: CASSQTGSQPQHF. CDR3 in DNA: TGTGCCAGCAGCCAGACAGGGAGTCAGCCCCAGCATTTT.

V and J are TRBV11-1 and TRBJ2-2, with 7 positions matching TRBD2. CDR1 and CDR2 (germline): SGHAT, FQDESV (reference sequence). CDR3 size: 15 residues. V lost 1 base, J lost 4 bases, and 3 bases stayed unmatched. The CDR3 coding sequence is TGTGCCAGCAGCTTAGTAGCTAGCGGCACCGGGGAGCTGTTTTTT. Translating gives CASSLVASGTGELFF.

V gene TRBV5-1 combines with J gene TRBJ1-1; 8 positions match TRBD1. The CDR3 sequence is 13 residues long. Germline V CDR1 and CDR2: SGHRS, YFSETQ. V trimming: 4 bases; J trimming: 8 bases; junction bases outside the gene matches: 7. The chain's CDR3 is CASSGGQATEAFF. The CDR3 DNA reads as TGCGCCAGCAGCGGGGGACAGGCCACCGAAGCTTTCTTT.

This clone was detected only a few times. The chain combines TRBV10-1 with TRBJ1-2; 12 nucleotides align to TRBD1. The V and J ends lost 6 bases and 5 bases, in that order; junction bases with no gene match: 10. CDR3 length: 16 amino acids. Germline values: CDR1 WNHNN, CDR2 SYGVQD (reference sequence). CDR3 in amino acids: CASRTGTGGLFYGYTF. The CDR3 region has the DNA TGCGCCAGCAGAACCGGGACAGGGGGCCTATTTTATGGCTACACCTTC.

The V and J genes are TRBV6-5 and TRBJ1-1; 7 bases line up with TRBD1. J was trimmed by 3 bases and V by 8 bases; bases with no gene match: 9. The CDR3 covers 14 residues. From germline, CDR1 is MNHEY and CDR2 SVGAGI. CDR3 region: CASVSLTGHTEAFF. The CDR3 DNA reads TGTGCCAGCGTTTCCCTGACAGGGCACACTGAAGCTTTCTTT.

The J gene is TRBJ1-3, the V gene TRBV27; the match to TRBD1 covers 7 bases. The CDR3 runs 14 residues. The germline V gene has CDR1 MNHEY and CDR2 SMNVEV (reference sequence). J was trimmed by 2 bases and V by 6 bases; bases with no gene match: 4. CDR3 sequence: CASRPQGAGNTIYF. The CDR3, as DNA: TGTGCCAGCAGGCCTCAGGGGGCTGGAAACACCATATATTTT.

The chain has TRBV19 and TRBJ1-5; 10 bases align to TRBD1. In germline, CDR1 is LNHDA, CDR2 SQIVND (reference sequence). J was trimmed by 6 bases and V by 6 bases; bases with no gene match: 8. The CDR3 has 15 amino acids. This CDR3 is CASRWGTGDVQPQHF. The CDR3 DNA reads as TGTGCCAGTAGATGGGGGACAGGGGACGTTCAGCCCCAGCATTTT.

This sequence joins TRBV6-5 and TRBJ1-6; no reliable D call. Germline assignment: CDR1 MNHEY and CDR2 SVGAGI. The CDR3 totals 15 residues. V was cut by 1 base and J by 7 bases, with 11 bases left in between. In nucleotides, the CDR3 is TGTGCCAGCAGTTACTGGGCCCTACAAAATTCACCCCTCCACTTT. This gives the protein CASSYWALQNSPLHF.

V usage is TRBV4-1 and J usage is TRBJ1-2; possible D gene TRBD1, 6 bases. Germline V gives CDR1 MGHRA, CDR2 YSYEKL. The CDR3 runs 15 residues. Trimming took 4 bases from V and 2 from J, leaving 14 bases between them. The CDR3 nucleotides are TGCGCCAGCAGCCCAGCGACAGGACAGAACTATGGCTACACCTTC. Translated: CASSPATGQNYGYTF.

A single count supports this clone. The chain recombines TRBV19 with TRBJ2-1; D possibly corresponds to TRBD2 (6 bases). From germline, CDR1 is LNHDA and CDR2 SQIVND (reference sequence). Trimming removed 3 bases from V and 7 bases from J, with 13 bases in between. CDR3 length: 14 residues. The DNA of the CDR3 is TGTGCCAGTAGTATCATGGCGGGAAGAAATGAGCAGTTCTTC. Translating gives CASSIMAGRNEQFF.

This clone was seen only once. V gene TRBV14 combines with J gene TRBJ2-7; D may be TRBD1 (6 bases). The CDR3 contains 16 residues. Germline CDR1 is SGHDN and CDR2 is FVKESK. V shed 4 bases and J shed 1 base, with 17 bases lying between them. This CDR3 is CASSPLTGRGSYEQYF. The CDR3, as DNA: TGTGCCAGCAGCCCGCTAACGGGCAGGGGATCCTACGAGCAGTACTTC.